Presented here are 29 T cell receptor beta chains from one specimen sequenced in a study of cytomegalovirus exposure and HLA in healthy donors. Repertoires were generated with immunoSEQ multiplex PCR, while TCRdb's copy carries only in-frame clones and drops some. This sample carries hundreds of thousands of clones, more than 75% of them seen once, and the ten largest clones take around 12%. The sequenced material came from PBMCs. The receptors shown here come from a man aged 18 to 30 in good health and CMV-seropositive.

The V call is TRBV6-1, the J call TRBJ2-7, with 7 bases lining up with TRBD2. Unmatched junction bases numbered 16, after V lost 7 bases and J lost 7 bases. The germline V gene has CDR1 MNHNS and CDR2 SASEGT. This CDR3 has 15 residues. The CDR3 DNA reads as TGTGCCAGCATCCCGTCACGGGGGGTACGCTGGGAGCAGTACTTC. Its protein product is CASIPSRGVRWEQYF.

This clone was seen a single time. V and J are TRBV6-1 and TRBJ2-3, with unresolved D. V dropped 8 bases and J dropped 0 bases, with 3 bases sitting between them. This CDR3 is built from 11 residues. The V gene's germline CDR1 is MNHNS and CDR2 SASEGT. The CDR3 region has the DNA TGTGCCAGCCCTAGCACAGATACGCAGTATTTT. Protein sequence: CASPSTDTQYF.

The chain is built from TRBV5-1 and TRBJ2-1, with D tentatively TRBD2 (5 bases). Trimming took 0 bases from V and 0 from J, leaving 10 bases between them. This CDR3 contains 16 residues. Germline values: CDR1 SGHRS, CDR2 YFSETQ. DNA of the CDR3: TGCGCCAGCAGCTTGGCCTCGGGAAGCTCCTACAATGAGCAGTTCTTC. Protein: CASSLASGSSYNEQFF.

The chain joins TRBV11-3 to TRBJ2-1; D is possibly TRBD2 (6 bases). Germline V lookup: CDR1 SGHNT, CDR2 YENEEA. The V gene lost 5 bases and the J gene lost 4 bases, with 9 bases spanning the gap. CDR3 length: 13 residues. The CDR3 spells CASSTGGYNEQFF. The DNA of the CDR3 is TGTGCCAGCAGCACCGGGGGATACAATGAGCAGTTCTTC.

The rearrangement joins TRBV5-6 to TRBJ2-5; TRBD1 agrees at 9 bases. Trimming at V came to 6 bases and at J to 4 bases, leaving 4 bases not matched to a gene. The CDR3 runs 13 residues. Germline lookup yields CDR1 SGHDT and CDR2 YYEEEE. This chain's CDR3 is CASNSQGAETQYF. The CDR3 region has the DNA TGTGCCAGCAACTCACAGGGGGCAGAGACCCAGTACTTC.

CDR3 DNA sequence: TGCGCCAGCAGTGATTGGGGACAGGGGAGAGACTACGAGCAGTACTTC. It translates to CASSDWGQGRDYEQYF. V is TRBV10-2 and J is TRBJ2-7; TRBD1 matches at 10 bases. CDR3 length: 16 residues. The germline gives CDR1 WSHSY, CDR2 SAAADI. J was trimmed by 3 bases and V by 3 bases; bases with no gene match: 8.

For the CDR3, the DNA is TGCAGCGTTGAAGCCCCGCGGTCTAGCGGACCCTACAATGAGCAGTTCTTC. Protein product: CSVEAPRSSGPYNEQFF. The chain recombines TRBV29-1 with TRBJ2-1, with 7 bases matching TRBD2. Germline V CDR1 and CDR2: SQVTM, ANQGSEA. Trimming removed 1 base from V and 2 bases from J; junction bases left unmatched: 11. CDR3 length: 17 amino acids.

The chain joins TRBV29-1 to TRBJ1-2; tentatively, D is TRBD1 (5 bases). Trimming removed 1 base at V and 4 bases at J, with 13 bases between. CDR1 and CDR2 from the germline V gene are SQVTM and ANQGSEA. The CDR3 totals 14 residues. The CDR3, as DNA: TGCAGCGTTGAAGGGGCCAGGGAAATCTATGGCTACACCTTC. Protein product: CSVEGAREIYGYTF.

The chain uses TRBV5-1 and TRBJ2-1; D gene unclear. V was trimmed by 4 bases and J by 6 bases, leaving 17 bases between them. The CDR3 runs to 15 residues. CDR1 is SGHRS and CDR2 is YFSETQ in the germline V gene. The CDR3 coding sequence is TGCGCCAGCAGCCTCCTCGCGGTCTCTCGCAATGAGCAGTTCTTC. It is translated as CASSLLAVSRNEQFF.

This rearrangement joins TRBV6-1 to TRBJ2-7; D possibly uses TRBD1 or TRBD2 (7 bases each). Between the trimmed V and J ends, which lost 8 bases and 3 bases, there was a span of 14 bases. The CDR3 totals 13 residues. Germline CDR1 is MNHNS and CDR2 is SASEGT. For the CDR3, the DNA is TGTGCCAGCGGGAGGGGGCTGTACTACGAGCAGTACTTC. It specifies CASGRGLYYEQYF.

The chain has TRBV19 and TRBJ2-1; 7 bases fit TRBD2. The CDR3 sequence is 14 residues long. J was trimmed by 0 bases and V by 4 bases; bases with no gene match: 0. CDR1 and CDR2 (germline): LNHDA, SQIVND (reference sequence). The CDR3 sequence is CASSSGSSYNEQFF. The CDR3 DNA reads TGTGCCAGTAGTAGCGGGAGCTCCTACAATGAGCAGTTCTTC.

The rearrangement uses TRBV2 and TRBJ1-1; D perhaps matches TRBD1 (5 bases). In germline, CDR1 is SNHLY, CDR2 FYNNEI. Trimming took 6 bases from V and 2 from J, leaving 13 bases between them. The CDR3 runs 14 residues. CDR3 sequence (DNA): TGTGCCAGCAGGGATTGGGGGGATAACACTGAAGCTTTCTTT. As protein: CASRDWGDNTEAFF.

DNA of the CDR3: TGTGCCAGCAGTTTCAGACTAGCGGATACGCAGTATTTT. This gives the protein CASSFRLADTQYF. This chain uses TRBV27 with TRBJ2-3, with 8 bases matching TRBD2. The CDR3 has 13 amino acids. Germline V gene lookup returns CDR1 MNHEY and CDR2 SMNVEV (reference sequence). The V segment lost 3 bases and the J segment 6 bases; nucleotides outside the gene matches: 2.

The rearrangement uses TRBV7-9 and TRBJ2-7, with D possibly being TRBD1 or TRBD2 (5 bases each). There are 14 residues in the CDR3. Germline CDR1 reads SEHNR; CDR2 reads FQNEAQ (reference sequence). V dropped 5 bases and J dropped 5 bases, with 16 bases sitting between them. CDR3: CASSPLHGTHEQYF. The CDR3, as DNA: TGTGCCAGCAGCCCCCTTCACGGGACCCACGAGCAGTACTTC.

This clone was counted once. This chain uses TRBV7-6 with TRBJ2-3, with 9 bases identical to TRBD1. The V gene's germline CDR1 is SGHVS and CDR2 FNYEAQ. Losses at the gene ends were 5 bases for V and 3 bases for J; bases not matched to a gene: 3. The CDR3 has 14 amino acids. CDR3 region: CASSTGQGTDTQYF. Written as DNA, the CDR3 is TGTGCCAGCAGCACAGGACAGGGGACAGATACGCAGTATTTT.

The rearrangement joins TRBV27 to TRBJ2-1; D might be TRBD1 (6 bases). Germline-derived CDR1 and CDR2 are MNHEY and SMNVEV (reference sequence). Trimming cost V 6 bases and J 2 bases, with 14 bases left between them. CDR3 length equals 15 residues. The CDR3 bases are TGTGCCAGCAGCCAGGGGAATGGGCCCTACAATGAGCAGTTCTTC. Its translation is CASSQGNGPYNEQFF.

This chain joins TRBV29-1 and TRBJ2-2, with 8 bases lining up with TRBD1. The CDR3 totals 12 residues. In germline, CDR1 is SQVTM, CDR2 ANQGSEA. V was pared by 7 bases and J by 6 bases, with 4 bases of the junction left unmatched. The CDR3 DNA reads as TGCAGCGGATGGACAGGGCCCGGGGAGCTGTTTTTT. It translates to CSGWTGPGELFF.

The chain's CDR3 is CASSEYRGTGANVLTF. CDR3 bases: TGTGCCAGCAGTGAATATCGGGGGACTGGGGCCAACGTCCTGACTTTC. This chain connects TRBV25-1 to TRBJ2-6, with a weak D call TRBD2 (6 bases). The germline gives CDR1 MGHDK, CDR2 SYGVNS. V was trimmed by 0 bases and J by 2 bases, leaving 8 bases between them. The CDR3 sequence is 16 residues long.

The J gene is TRBJ2-3, the V gene TRBV27; TRBD2 matches at 12 bases. Germline loops: CDR1 MNHEY, CDR2 SMNVEV (reference sequence). V trimming: 1 base; J trimming: 3 bases; junction bases outside the gene matches: 8. The CDR3 is made up of 18 amino acids. CDR3 DNA: TGTGCCAGCAGTTTATTGCTAGCGGGAGGGCCTAAGACAGATACGCAGTATTTT. This encodes CASSLLLAGGPKTDTQYF.

The chain is built from TRBV2 and TRBJ1-1; no clear D gene. This CDR3 region has 12 residues. The V and J ends lost 7 bases and 3 bases respectively, with 9 bases between them. Germline assignment: CDR1 SNHLY and CDR2 FYNNEI. CDR3 sequence reads: CASTRPDTEAFF. DNA for the CDR3: TGTGCCAGCACCCGCCCGGACACTGAAGCTTTCTTT.

The chain employs TRBV19 and TRBJ1-5, with a weak D call TRBD1 (5 bases). With 5 bases removed from V and 4 bases from J, the gap between germline ends came to 9 bases. This CDR3 contains 13 residues. Germline V gene data show CDR1 as LNHDA and CDR2 as SQIVND (reference sequence). CDR3 nucleotide sequence: TGTGCCAGTAGTTGGGACTTGAATCAGCCCCAGCATTTT. Its protein is CASSWDLNQPQHF.

This chain links TRBV9 with TRBJ2-7, with unresolved D. The CDR3 has 14 amino acids. V lost 0 bases and J 0 bases, leaving 7 bases between the germline ends. Germline lookup yields CDR1 SGDLS and CDR2 YYNGEE. For the CDR3, the DNA is TGTGCCAGCAGCGTAGAAGTTAGCTCCTACGAGCAGTACTTC. Translated, it gives CASSVEVSSYEQYF. Full variable domain (remainder filled in from reference TRBV9 and TRBJ2-7): DSGVTQTPKHLITATGQRVTLRCSPRSGDLSVYWYQQSLDQGLQFLIQYYNGEERAKGNILERFSAQQFPDLHSELNLSSLELGDSALYFCASSVEVSSYEQYFGPGTRLTVT.

The chain employs TRBV4-2 and TRBJ1-2; 7 bases are shared with TRBD1. Per the germline V gene, CDR1 is LGHNA and CDR2 is YNFKEQ. The CDR3 length is 18 residues. V dropped 0 bases and J dropped 0; count of bases not matched to a gene: 10. Written as DNA, the CDR3 is TGTGCCAGCAGCCAAGAGTTCGGTAGGACAGGCCCTAACTATGGCTACACCTTC. It codes for CASSQEFGRTGPNYGYTF.

This sequence joins TRBV10-1 and TRBJ1-1; the D is unclear. The CDR3 is 13 amino acids. Germline V CDR1 and CDR2: WNHNN, SYGVQD (reference sequence). Trimming stripped 0 bases from V and 4 bases from J, with 6 bases between. The CDR3 DNA follows: TGCGCCAGCAGTGAGTCGTGGTCCACTGAAGCTTTCTTT. It translates to CASSESWSTEAFF.

The rearrangement links TRBV30 to TRBJ2-5, with D possibly being TRBD1 (6 bases). CDR3 length: 16 amino acids. The germline CDR1 and CDR2 sequences are GTSNPN and SVGIG (reference sequence). Trimming pared 6 bases from V and 0 bases from J, leaving 20 bases between. The CDR3 region has the DNA TGTGCCTGCAACCTTAGGGCAGGGGATTACCAAGAGACCCAGTACTTC. Its translation is CACNLRAGDYQETQYF.

CDR3 in amino acids: CASSLTGPPHEQYF. As DNA, the CDR3 is TGTGCCAGCAGTTTAACTGGACCTCCCCACGAGCAGTACTTC. The rearrangement links TRBV27 to TRBJ2-7; no firm D call. Germline CDR1 MNHEY, CDR2 SMNVEV (reference sequence). V was shortened by 2 bases and J by 5 bases, with 13 bases between the two germline ends. The CDR3 contains 14 residues.

The CDR3 DNA is TGTGCCAGCAGTTACTACCCAGCGGGCCCCTACGAGCAGTACTTC. Protein product: CASSYYPAGPYEQYF. The V and J genes are TRBV6-6 and TRBJ2-7, with D tentatively TRBD2 (6 bases). Germline V gene sequence: CDR1 MNHNY, CDR2 SVGAGI (reference sequence). V lost 1 base and J lost 2, with 12 bases in between. The CDR3 extends over 15 amino acids.

The chain links TRBV5-1 to TRBJ1-2, with TRBD1 matching over 8 bases. The trim removed 0 bases at V and 2 bases at J, leaving 6 bases unmatched. The CDR3 covers 16 residues. The V gene's germline CDR1 is SGHRS and CDR2 YFSETQ. This chain's CDR3 is CASSLAATGANYGYTF. In DNA form, the CDR3 reads TGCGCCAGCAGCTTGGCCGCGACAGGGGCGAACTATGGCTACACCTTC.

J is TRBJ2-1 and V is TRBV5-1; the match to TRBD2 covers 7 bases. The V and J ends lost 0 bases and 4 bases, in that order; junction bases with no gene match: 4. The CDR3 consists of 15 residues. CDR1 and CDR2 from the germline V gene are SGHRS and YFSETQ. The DNA of the CDR3 is TGCGCCAGCAGCTTGGGGTCTAGCGGTTACAATGAGCAGTTCTTC. Amino acids: CASSLGSSGYNEQFF. The full variable domain, in which reference TRBV5-1 and TRBJ2-1 provide the parts outside the CDR3, is KAGVTQTPRYLIKTRGQQVTLSCSPISGHRSVSWYQQTPGQGLQFLFEYFSETQRNKGNFPGRFSGRQFSNSRSEMNVSTLELGDSALYLCASSLGSSGYNEQFFGPGTRLTVL.